These 5 T cell receptor beta chains came from one sample sequenced in a study of cytomegalovirus exposure and HLA in healthy donors. 13 Jbeta primers and 60 Vbeta primers were used for the PCR. The data were produced by immunoSEQ multiplex PCR, yet TCRdb's version contains in-frame clones alone and is incomplete. The sample consists of around 240,000 clones, roughly 82% of them appearing once. The sequencing input was PBMCs. Receptors were obtained from a woman in her 40s in good health and CMV-seropositive.

The chain recombines TRBV19 with TRBJ2-3; perhaps TRBD1 as D (5 bases). Between the trimmed V and J ends, which lost 7 bases and 0 bases, there was a span of 20 bases. This CDR3 spans 17 amino acids. Germline CDR1 is LNHDA and CDR2 is SQIVND (reference sequence). The CDR3 nucleotides read TGTGCCAGTAAGAAGGGGCACCATTCACTCAGCACAGATACGCAGTATTTT. This encodes CASKKGHHSLSTDTQYF.

V usage is TRBV7-2 and J usage is TRBJ2-7; 10 bases line up with TRBD2. The germline V gene encodes CDR1 SGHTA and CDR2 FQGNSA. This CDR3 spans 15 amino acids. V gave up 5 bases and J gave up 4 bases; unmatched junction bases: 8. This CDR3 is CASSPQRGGGYEQYF. Here the CDR3 DNA reads TGTGCCAGCAGCCCCCAGCGGGGGGGCGGGTACGAGCAGTACTTC.

The chain carries TRBV5-6 and TRBJ2-5, with 16 bases aligning to TRBD2. The CDR3 extends over 16 amino acids. With 4 bases clipped from V and 2 bases from J, the junction kept 2 bases outside the gene matches. Germline assignment: CDR1 SGHDT and CDR2 YYEEEE. CDR3 nucleotide sequence: TGTGCCAGCAGCCCGGGACTAGCGGGAGGGCAAGAGACCCAGTACTTC. As protein: CASSPGLAGGQETQYF.

The chain uses TRBV19 and TRBJ1-5, with TRBD1 matching 7 bases. Germline V gene lookup returns CDR1 LNHDA and CDR2 SQIVND (reference sequence). The CDR3 loop spans 16 amino acids. Trimming at V came to 5 bases and at J to 6 bases, leaving 13 bases not matched to a gene. The CDR3 DNA follows: TGTGCCAGTAGTTACCGGCAGGGGGTAGCCGCTCAGCCCCAGCATTTT. Translating gives CASSYRQGVAAQPQHF.

This chain connects TRBV7-8 to TRBJ1-1, with a weak D call TRBD1 (5 bases). Looked up from germline, CDR1 is SGHVS and CDR2 is FQNEAQ. Trimming cost V 5 bases and J 0 bases, with 16 bases left between them. This CDR3 comprises 16 residues. CDR3 residues: CASSPIQVTMNTEAFF. The CDR3 bases are TGTGCCAGCAGCCCGATACAGGTTACCATGAACACTGAAGCTTTCTTT.